The rows below give T cell receptor beta chains drawn from one sample of a study of control samples from healthy donors and cancer patients. Some clones are missing from TCRdb's copy, which holds only in-frame ones; the method was immunoSEQ multiplex PCR. Here the sample spans about 410,000 clones, approximately 92% being singletons. The source material was PBMCs. The receptors were sampled from a man aged 35-49 years with head and neck cancer. Each CDR3 is given with its conserved first and last residue. D genes are given only for firm matches. Clone size is given for some rows only: seen once, a few or many times, or a class if the clone is expanded.

J gene | D gene | V gene | clone size | CDR3 protein | CDR3 DNA
TRBJ2-2 | TRBD2 | TRBV13 | NA | CASSLGTSVFRTGELFF | TGTGCCAGCAGCTTAGGGACTAGCGTTTTTAGGACCGGGGAGCTGTTTTTT
TRBJ1-2 | TRBD1 | TRBV11-2 | NA | CASSLGGDSNYGYTF | TGTGCCAGCAGTTTAGGGGGCGACTCTAACTATGGCTACACCTTC
TRBJ2-4 | NA | TRBV11-2 | NA | CASSFLPGLAKNIQYF | TGTGCCAGCAGCTTCCTACCGGGACTAGCCAAAAACATTCAGTACTTC
TRBJ2-7 | NA | TRBV7-9 | NA | CASSLSGSQTAAFNEQYF | TGTGCCAGCAGCTTGTCTGGGTCCCAAACAGCGGCCTTCAACGAGCAGTACTTC
TRBJ2-3 | NA | TRBV2 | NA | CASSRERTDTQYF | TGTGCCAGCAGTCGGGAGAGGACAGATACGCAGTATTTT
TRBJ2-1 | TRBD2 | TRBV12-5 | NA | CASGLVLSGRKGNEQFF | TGTGCTAGTGGTTTGGTACTCAGCGGGAGAAAGGGCAATGAGCAGTTCTTC
TRBJ1-1 | TRBD1 | TRBV7-9 | NA | CASSVQGGYTEAFF | TGTGCCAGCAGCGTACAGGGGGGGTACACTGAAGCTTTCTTT
TRBJ2-7 | NA | TRBV3-1/TRBV3-2 | few | CASSQPQEADYEQYF | TGTGCCAGCAGCCAACCTCAGGAGGCGGACTACGAGCAGTACTTC
TRBJ1-2 | TRBD1 | TRBV24-1 | NA | CATSDAGTEGYGYTF | TGTGCCACCAGTGATGCGGGGACAGAGGGCTATGGCTACACCTTC
TRBJ2-3 | NA | TRBV28 | NA | CASSFLTVEGTDTQYF | TGCGCCAGCAGTTTTCTGACAGTCGAGGGCACAGATACGCAGTATTTT
TRBJ1-5 | NA | TRBV15 | NA | CATSRDSRGQGPQHF | TGTGCCACCAGCAGAGATAGTAGGGGCCAAGGGCCCCAGCATTTT
TRBJ2-7 | NA | TRBV5-6 | NA | CASTRGQNYEQYF | TGTGCCAGCACCCGCGGGCAGAACTACGAGCAGTACTTC
TRBJ2-1 | NA | TRBV2 | NA | CASSAGRANEQFF | TGTGCCAGCAGTGCAGGGAGAGCGAATGAGCAGTTCTTC
TRBJ2-3 | TRBD2 | TRBV4-1 | NA | CASSHRDYNTDTQYF | TGCGCCAGCAGCCACCGGGACTACAACACAGATACGCAGTATTTT
TRBJ1-2 | NA | TRBV30 | NA | CAQNRDVYGYTF | TGTGCCCAGAACCGGGACGTCTATGGCTACACCTTC
TRBJ1-4 | TRBD1 | TRBV10-3 | NA | CAISEGQGAPTNEKLFF | TGTGCCATCAGTGAGGGCCAGGGGGCTCCAACTAATGAAAAACTGTTTTTT
TRBJ2-7 | NA | TRBV9 | NA | CASSVQGPSDEQYF | TGTGCCAGCAGCGTTCAGGGCCCATCGGACGAGCAGTACTTC
TRBJ2-2 | NA | TRBV19 | NA | CASSISGELFF | TGTGCCAGTAGTATATCCGGGGAGCTGTTTTTT
TRBJ1-4 | NA | TRBV18 | NA | CASSERGGDEKLFF | TGTGCCAGCTCAGAGAGGGGAGGTGACGAAAAACTGTTTTTT
TRBJ2-3 | TRBD1 | TRBV7-9 | once | CASSFGDRAVTDTQYF | TGTGCCAGCAGCTTTGGGGACAGGGCAGTTACAGATACGCAGTATTTT
TRBJ2-3 | NA | TRBV30 | NA | CAWSVGSDTQYF | TGTGCCTGGAGTGTTGGATCGGATACGCAGTATTTT
TRBJ2-5 | TRBD2 | TRBV6-2/TRBV6-3 | NA | CASSSGLAGGTETQYF | TGTGCCAGCAGTTCAGGACTAGCGGGGGGCACAGAGACCCAGTACTTC
TRBJ2-7 | NA | TRBV11-2 | NA | CASSPPGKKSYEQYF | TGTGCCAGCAGCCCCCCCGGGAAAAAGTCCTACGAGCAGTACTTC
TRBJ1-4 | NA | TRBV19 | NA | CASSLWVRGEKLFF | TGTGCCAGTAGTTTGTGGGTTAGGGGTGAAAAACTGTTTTTT
TRBJ2-3 | NA | TRBV9 | NA | CASSTLIASDTQYF | TGTGCCAGCAGCACACTCATAGCGTCAGATACGCAGTATTTT
TRBJ1-6 | TRBD1 | TRBV11-1 | NA | CASSSDREGRSPLHF | TGTGCCAGCAGCTCGGACAGGGAAGGAAGATCACCCCTCCACTTT
TRBJ1-2 | NA | TRBV27 | NA | CASSPGTGTRPANYGYTF | TGTGCCAGCAGTCCTGGAACGGGAACTAGACCTGCTAACTATGGCTACACCTTC
TRBJ1-1 | TRBD1 | TRBV9 | NA | CASSGPGQDPDTEAFF | TGTGCCAGCAGCGGACCGGGACAGGACCCCGACACTGAAGCTTTCTTT
TRBJ2-1 | TRBD2 | TRBV4-2 | NA | CASSRVGTSNYNEQFF | TGTGCCAGCAGCCGCGTGGGGACTAGCAACTACAATGAGCAGTTCTTC
TRBJ2-7 | NA | TRBV9 | NA | CASSVDAGHTHEQYF | TGTGCCAGCAGCGTAGACGCGGGCCACACCCACGAGCAGTACTTC
TRBJ1-1 | TRBD1 | TRBV9 | NA | CASSAGGQGYLSEAFF | TGTGCCAGCAGCGCGGGGGGACAGGGGTATCTTTCTGAAGCTTTCTTT
TRBJ1-3 | NA | TRBV5-1 | NA | CASSLVPASGNTIYF | TGCGCCAGCAGCTTGGTACCGGCCTCTGGAAACACCATATATTTT